The 19 T cell receptor beta chains reported below all come from one sample, sequenced in a study of T cell responses to AZD1222 COVID-19 vaccine. The protocol was immunoSEQ multiplex PCR, while the TCRdb copy is restricted to in-frame clones and leaves out a portion. The sample comprises roughly 180,000 clones, 90% of which are singletons, and 2.5% to 3% rests with the top ten. Sample: peripheral blood, taken on day 0 of AZD1222 vaccination. Every receptor here comes from an adult in good health.

The CDR3 loop is CASSQPHISDGYTF. CDR3 in DNA: TGTGCCAGCAGCCAACCCCACATCTCGGATGGCTACACCTTC. The chain joins TRBV3-1 (or the pseudogene TRBV3-2) to TRBJ1-2, with D unclear. V was clipped by 2 bases and J by 6 bases, with 13 bases between them. CDR1 is LGHDT, CDR2 YNNKEL, per germline (reference sequence). The CDR3 sequence is 14 residues long.

The CDR3 sequence is CASSARWGVRETQYF. CDR3 sequence (DNA): TGTGCCAGCAGCGCCCGTTGGGGCGTCAGAGAGACCCAGTACTTC. The chain links TRBV7-6 to TRBJ2-5; tentatively, D is TRBD1 (5 bases). V was cut by 5 bases and J by 4 bases, with 17 bases left in between. Germline lookup yields CDR1 SGHVS and CDR2 FNYEAQ. The length of the CDR3 is 15 residues.

This rearrangement joins TRBV18 to TRBJ1-2; D not certain. Trimming took 4 bases from V and 0 from J, leaving 6 bases between them. The CDR3 contains 13 residues. Germline CDR1 KGHSH, CDR2 LQKENI. The CDR3 sequence is CASSLGSNYGYTF. As DNA, the CDR3 is TGTGCCAGCTCACTGGGGTCTAACTATGGCTACACCTTC.

The J gene is TRBJ2-7, the V gene TRBV28, with 8 bases matching TRBD2. The germline V gene encodes CDR1 MDHEN and CDR2 SYDVKM. V shed 5 bases and J 1 base; nucleotides not matched to a gene: 7. CDR3 size: 15 residues. CDR3 sequence reads: CASSPGGTRSYEQYF. The CDR3 nucleotides read TGTGCCAGCAGTCCGGGGGGGACTAGGTCCTACGAGCAGTACTTC.

J is TRBJ1-1 and V is TRBV27; D ambiguous. Looked up from germline, CDR1 is MNHEY and CDR2 is SMNVEV (reference sequence). There are 14 residues in the CDR3. Trimming shortened V by 6 bases and J by 0 bases, and 11 bases separated the two germline ends. As DNA, the CDR3 is TGTGCCAGCAGGGAGGTACCCATGAACACTGAAGCTTTCTTT. Its translation: CASREVPMNTEAFF.

The chain carries TRBV6-6 and TRBJ1-2; TRBD1 aligns across 7 bases. CDR3 length: 15 amino acids. With 0 bases clipped from V and 6 bases from J, the junction kept 7 bases outside the gene matches. Germline-derived CDR1 and CDR2 are MNHNY and SVGAGI (reference sequence). The chain's CDR3 is CASSYSTQGGNGYTF. In nucleotides, the CDR3 is TGTGCCAGCAGTTACTCGACGCAGGGGGGCAATGGCTACACCTTC.

The V call is TRBV7-8, the J call TRBJ1-1; 9 bases map to TRBD1. CDR3 length: 15 residues. Germline lookup yields CDR1 SGHVS and CDR2 FQNEAQ. V was pared by 5 bases and J by 5 bases, with 9 bases of the junction left unmatched. The CDR3: CASSTQGALVTEAFF. CDR3 nucleotide sequence: TGTGCCAGCAGCACACAGGGGGCTTTGGTTACTGAAGCTTTCTTT.

The genes are TRBV7-8 and TRBJ1-5; D not resolved. The CDR3 runs 12 residues. Trimming took off 5 bases at V and 8 bases at J, with 10 bases between the two ends. Germline CDR1 is SGHVS and CDR2 is FQNEAQ. This CDR3 reads CASSPSWEPQHF. Written as DNA, the CDR3 is TGTGCCAGCAGCCCGAGCTGGGAGCCCCAGCATTTT.

Here the CDR3 reads CASSSRGGMNTEAFF. Here the CDR3 DNA reads TGTGCCAGCAGTTCCAGGGGGGGCATGAACACTGAAGCTTTCTTT. This chain joins TRBV6-6 and TRBJ1-1; 7 positions match TRBD1. Germline loops: CDR1 MNHNY, CDR2 SVGAGI (reference sequence). The length of the CDR3 is 15 residues. With 4 bases clipped from V and 0 bases from J, the junction kept 5 bases outside the gene matches.

The genes are TRBV7-8 and TRBJ2-1, with TRBD2 matching 7 bases. CDR3 length: 13 amino acids. Germline values: CDR1 SGHVS, CDR2 FQNEAQ. The V gene end was trimmed by 4 bases and the J gene end by 10 bases; junction bases not matched to a gene: 7. The CDR3 spells CASSSPGGMEQFF. CDR3 nucleotide sequence: TGTGCCAGCAGCTCCCCGGGGGGTATGGAGCAGTTCTTC.

This clone has only one observation. The chain carries TRBV7-9 and TRBJ2-2, with D tentatively TRBD2 (5 bases). V lost 6 bases, J lost 8 bases, and 13 bases lay in between. The germline gives CDR1 SEHNR, CDR2 FQNEAQ (reference sequence). This CDR3 comprises 13 residues. The CDR3 here is CASRRAGDGELFF. CDR3 in DNA: TGTGCCAGCAGGCGGGCTGGGGATGGGGAGCTGTTTTTT.

CDR3 sequence: CASSQRGRGLGGYTF. As DNA, the CDR3 is TGCGCCAGCAGCCAAAGAGGGAGAGGGCTTGGTGGCTACACCTTC. The chain employs TRBV4-3 and TRBJ1-2, with D unclear. The V gene lost 2 bases and the J gene lost 7 bases, with 17 bases spanning the gap. The CDR3 has 15 residues. The germline CDR1 and CDR2 sequences are LGHNA and YSLEER.

The V and J genes are TRBV7-9 and TRBJ1-2; 10 positions match TRBD1. Germline CDR1 and CDR2: SEHNR and FQNEAQ (reference sequence). After removal of 9 bases from V and 4 bases from J, the junction contained 5 bases not matched to a gene. This CDR3 region has 13 residues. CDR3 in amino acids: CASDRGQGYGYTF. CDR3 DNA: TGTGCCAGTGACAGGGGGCAGGGCTATGGCTACACCTTC.

The CDR3 loop is CSVDRTGVYNEQFF. The CDR3 DNA follows: TGCAGCGTTGACCGGACAGGGGTATACAATGAGCAGTTCTTC. This chain uses TRBV29-1 with TRBJ2-1; 9 bases fit TRBD1. The V segment lost 3 bases and the J segment 4 bases; nucleotides outside the gene matches: 4. Germline V gives CDR1 SQVTM, CDR2 ANQGSEA. This CDR3 spans 14 amino acids.

The gene calls are TRBV6-4 and TRBJ2-1; D is uncertain. Germline CDR1 reads MRHNA; CDR2 reads SNTAGT. The CDR3 sequence is 13 residues long. Trimming stripped 6 bases from V and 6 bases from J, with 12 bases between. CDR3 sequence (DNA): TGTGCCAGCAGCATAGGCCCTTTCAATGAGCAGTTCTTC. This sequence encodes CASSIGPFNEQFF.

The count of this clone is one. V gene TRBV6-2 or TRBV6-3 combines with J gene TRBJ1-3; D uncertain. Per the germline V gene, CDR1 is MNHEY and CDR2 is SVGEGT. Trimming removed 5 bases from V and 0 bases from J, with 17 bases in between. The CDR3 is 17 amino acids. This CDR3 reads CASSDTGRPRSGNTIYF. DNA for the CDR3: TGTGCCAGCAGTGACACCGGACGTCCCCGCTCTGGAAACACCATATATTTT.

V is TRBV7-8 and J is TRBJ2-5; D remains ambiguous. The CDR3 is 14 amino acids. The germline V and J ends were trimmed by 1 base and 4 bases, with 10 bases remaining between them. CDR1 and CDR2 (germline): SGHVS, FQNEAQ. The CDR3, as DNA: TGTGCCAGCAGCTTAGGGGTGACCCCAGAGACCCAGTACTTC. Its protein product is CASSLGVTPETQYF.

This clone was picked up one time. The J gene is TRBJ1-4, the V gene TRBV4-3; 7 bases map to TRBD1. V gave up 5 bases and J gave up 5 bases; unmatched junction bases: 11. This CDR3 contains 16 residues. Germline lookup yields CDR1 LGHNA and CDR2 YSLEER. Written as DNA, the CDR3 is TGCGCCAGCAGCGTGGAGACAGGGCAATCGAATGAAAAACTGTTTTTT. It specifies CASSVETGQSNEKLFF.

The chain recombines TRBV2 with TRBJ1-1; possibly TRBD1 for D (5 bases). Trimming shortened V by 4 bases and J by 1 base, and 16 bases separated the two germline ends. Germline values: CDR1 SNHLY, CDR2 FYNNEI. The CDR3 has 16 residues. Written as DNA, the CDR3 is TGTGCCAGCAGTGGCACTGGGGGGAGGCGGAACACTGAAGCTTTCTTT. As protein: CASSGTGGRRNTEAFF.